The 7 T cell receptor beta chains below all came from one sample that was sequenced in a study of STAT5B mutations in CD4+ large granular lymphocyte leukemia (dated by TCRdb to between 2020 and 2023). The library relied on the immunoSEQ multiplex PCR assay. As stored in TCRdb, this immuneACCESS dataset retains in-frame rearrangements with V and J assigned. A fraction of the clones does not appear; measured against another copy, unresolved V genes explain less than half of the discrepancy, and the remainder lacks a known reason. The sample table holds 2,000 to 2,500 clones, of which roughly 71% were seen once. Jointly, the top ten make up roughly 1.8% of the sample. The material sequenced was PBMCs. These receptor sequences come from a woman in her seventies with CD4+ T-cell large granular lymphocyte leukemia.

The chain has TRBV5-5 and TRBJ2-5; D unresolved. With 3 bases removed from V and 1 base from J, the gap between germline ends came to 13 bases. The CDR3 consists of 15 residues. Germline V gene data show CDR1 as SGHKS and CDR2 as YYEKEE (reference sequence). This CDR3 reads CASSSGLTIQETQYF. For the CDR3, the DNA is TGTGCCAGCAGCTCGGGTCTAACCATCCAAGAGACCCAGTACTTC.

The genes are TRBV5-1 and TRBJ2-7; TRBD2 aligns across 12 bases. V dropped 0 bases and J dropped 1; count of bases not matched to a gene: 5. The CDR3 length is 17 residues. The germline V gene has CDR1 SGHRS and CDR2 YFSETQ. The CDR3 sequence is CASSLGTSGIISYEQYF. The CDR3 DNA follows: TGCGCCAGCAGCTTGGGGACTAGCGGGATTATTTCCTACGAGCAGTACTTC.

The V call is TRBV13, the J call TRBJ2-1; no clear D gene. V was shortened by 2 bases and J by 12 bases, with 20 bases between the two germline ends. Germline CDR1 PRHDT, CDR2 FYEKMQ (reference sequence). This CDR3 is built from 15 residues. The CDR3 bases are TGTGCCAGCAGCTTATATTGGGCCGGCGCGAGGATGCAGTTCTTC. It yields the protein CASSLYWAGARMQFF.

A single count supports this clone. This rearrangement joins TRBV5-1 to TRBJ1-1, with 9 bases fitting TRBD1. Germline CDR1 is SGHRS and CDR2 is YFSETQ. The J segment lost 2 bases and the V segment lost 3 bases, leaving 2 bases of the junction unmatched. The CDR3 has 14 residues. CDR3 sequence (DNA): TGCGCCAGCAGCTGGACAGGGGAAAACACTGAAGCTTTCTTT. Its translation: CASSWTGENTEAFF.

In this sample, this clone is large. This chain connects TRBV14 to TRBJ1-1; D unresolved. This CDR3 spans 14 amino acids. Trimming cost V 4 bases and J 4 bases, with 13 bases left between them. The germline gives CDR1 SGHDN, CDR2 FVKESK. CDR3 bases: TGTGCCAGCAGCCCATGGTCCCGGACCACTGAAGCTTTCTTT. Amino acids: CASSPWSRTTEAFF.

This chain joins TRBV18 and TRBJ1-5, with a possible D match to TRBD1 (5 bases). Trimming removed 2 bases from V and 5 bases from J, with 13 bases in between. Germline V CDR1 and CDR2: KGHSH, LQKENI. The CDR3 spans 15 residues. CDR3 amino acids: CASSPRGAIDQPQHF. In nucleotides, the CDR3 is TGTGCCAGCTCACCAAGGGGCGCGATAGATCAGCCCCAGCATTTT.

V usage is TRBV11-2 and J usage is TRBJ2-1; D is perhaps TRBD1 or TRBD2 (5 bases each). Germline CDR1 reads SGHAT; CDR2 reads FQNNGV. Between the trimmed V and J ends, which lost 6 bases and 9 bases, there was a span of 12 bases. This CDR3 spans 12 amino acids. CDR3 sequence: CASRGSGSEQFF. As DNA, the CDR3 is TGTGCCAGCAGGGGTTCAGGGAGTGAGCAGTTCTTC.